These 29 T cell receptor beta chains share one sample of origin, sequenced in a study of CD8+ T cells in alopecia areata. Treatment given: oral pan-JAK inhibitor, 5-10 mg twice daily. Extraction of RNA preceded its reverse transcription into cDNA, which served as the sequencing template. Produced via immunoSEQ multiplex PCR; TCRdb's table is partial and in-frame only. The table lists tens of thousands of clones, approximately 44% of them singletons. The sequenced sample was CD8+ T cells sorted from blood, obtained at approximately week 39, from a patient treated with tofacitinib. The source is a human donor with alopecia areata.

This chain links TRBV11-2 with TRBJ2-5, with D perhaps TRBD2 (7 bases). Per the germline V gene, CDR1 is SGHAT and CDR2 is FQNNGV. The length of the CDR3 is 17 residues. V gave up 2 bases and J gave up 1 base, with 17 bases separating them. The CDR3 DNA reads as TGTGCCAGCAGCTTAAAAGGGGGGGTAGGGGCCCAAGAGACCCAGTACTTC. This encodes CASSLKGGVGAQETQYF.

The CDR3 DNA is TGTGCCAGCACCTGGGGTGGCGGGGAGCTGTTTTTT. Its translation is CASTWGGGELFF. This sequence joins TRBV6-5 and TRBJ2-2; D is uncertain. The CDR3 length is 12 residues. V lost 7 bases to trimming and J lost 7 bases, with 10 bases between them. Germline V gene sequence: CDR1 MNHEY, CDR2 SVGAGI.

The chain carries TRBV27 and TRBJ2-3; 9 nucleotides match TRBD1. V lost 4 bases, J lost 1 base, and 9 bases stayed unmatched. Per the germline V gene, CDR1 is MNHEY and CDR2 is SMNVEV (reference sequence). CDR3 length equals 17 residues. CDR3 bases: TGTGCCAGCAGTTCACTAAGGACAGGGGTACGCACAGATACGCAGTATTTT. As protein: CASSSLRTGVRTDTQYF.

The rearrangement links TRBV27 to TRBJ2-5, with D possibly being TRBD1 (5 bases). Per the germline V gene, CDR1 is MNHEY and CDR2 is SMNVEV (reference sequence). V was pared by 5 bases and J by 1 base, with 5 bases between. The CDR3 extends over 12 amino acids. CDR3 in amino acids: CASSTGQETQYF. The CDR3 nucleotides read TGTGCCAGCAGTACAGGCCAAGAGACCCAGTACTTC.

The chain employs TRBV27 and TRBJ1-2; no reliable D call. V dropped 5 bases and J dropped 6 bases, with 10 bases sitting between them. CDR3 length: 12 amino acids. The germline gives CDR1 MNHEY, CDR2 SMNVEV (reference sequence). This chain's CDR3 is CASSGRGDGYTF. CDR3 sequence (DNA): TGTGCCAGCAGTGGGAGAGGTGATGGCTACACCTTC.

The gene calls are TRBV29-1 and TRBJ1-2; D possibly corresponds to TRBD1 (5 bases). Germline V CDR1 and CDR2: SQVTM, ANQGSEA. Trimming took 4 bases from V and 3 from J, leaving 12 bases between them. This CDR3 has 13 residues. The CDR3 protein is CSVGRGTDYGYTF. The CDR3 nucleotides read TGCAGCGTTGGGCGGGGGACGGACTATGGCTACACCTTC.

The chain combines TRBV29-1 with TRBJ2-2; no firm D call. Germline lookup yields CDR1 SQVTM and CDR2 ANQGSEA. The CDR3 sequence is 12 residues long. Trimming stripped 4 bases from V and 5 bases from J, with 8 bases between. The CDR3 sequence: CSVVTRTGELFF. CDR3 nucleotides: TGCAGCGTTGTTACCCGAACCGGGGAGCTGTTTTTT.

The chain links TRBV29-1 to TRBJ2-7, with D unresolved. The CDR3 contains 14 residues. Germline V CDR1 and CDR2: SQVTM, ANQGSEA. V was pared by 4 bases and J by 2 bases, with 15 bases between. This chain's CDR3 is CSVVVTPVTYEQYF. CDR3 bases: TGCAGCGTTGTGGTTACTCCCGTGACCTACGAGCAGTACTTC.

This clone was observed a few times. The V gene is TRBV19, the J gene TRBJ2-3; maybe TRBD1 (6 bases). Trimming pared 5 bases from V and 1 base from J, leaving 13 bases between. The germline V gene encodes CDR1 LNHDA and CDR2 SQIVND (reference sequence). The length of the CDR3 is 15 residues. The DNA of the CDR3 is TGTGCCAGTAGTCGGGACACCCAGGGCACAGATACGCAGTATTTT. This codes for CASSRDTQGTDTQYF.

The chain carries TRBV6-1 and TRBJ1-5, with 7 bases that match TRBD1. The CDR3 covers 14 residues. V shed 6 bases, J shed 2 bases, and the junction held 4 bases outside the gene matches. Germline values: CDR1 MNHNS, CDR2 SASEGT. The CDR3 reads CASRRTGRNQPQHF. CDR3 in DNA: TGTGCCAGCAGGAGGACAGGCCGCAATCAGCCCCAGCATTTT.

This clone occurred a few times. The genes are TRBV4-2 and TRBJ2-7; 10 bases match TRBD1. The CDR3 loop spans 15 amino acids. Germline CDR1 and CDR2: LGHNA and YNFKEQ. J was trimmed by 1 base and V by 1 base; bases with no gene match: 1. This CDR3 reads CASSQGTGGSYEQYF. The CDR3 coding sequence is TGTGCCAGCAGCCAAGGGACAGGGGGATCCTACGAGCAGTACTTC.

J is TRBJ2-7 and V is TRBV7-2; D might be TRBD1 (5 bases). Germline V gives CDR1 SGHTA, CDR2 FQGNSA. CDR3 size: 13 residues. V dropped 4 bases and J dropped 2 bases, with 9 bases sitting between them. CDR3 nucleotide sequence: TGTGCCAGCAGCTATGGACAAGCCTACGAGCAGTACTTC. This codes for CASSYGQAYEQYF.

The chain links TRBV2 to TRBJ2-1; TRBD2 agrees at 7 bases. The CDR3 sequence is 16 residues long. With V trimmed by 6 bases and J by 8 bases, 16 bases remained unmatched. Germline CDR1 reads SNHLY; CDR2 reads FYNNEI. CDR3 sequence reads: CASRPLGGREGDEQFF. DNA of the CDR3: TGTGCCAGCAGACCTCTGGGCGGGAGAGAGGGAGATGAGCAGTTCTTC.

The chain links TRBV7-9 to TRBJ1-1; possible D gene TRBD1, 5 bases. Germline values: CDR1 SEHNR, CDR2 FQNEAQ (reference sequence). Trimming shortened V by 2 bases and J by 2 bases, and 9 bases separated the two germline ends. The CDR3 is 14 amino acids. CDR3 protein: CASSLLGPNTEAFF. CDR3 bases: TGTGCCAGCAGCTTATTGGGACCTAACACTGAAGCTTTCTTT.

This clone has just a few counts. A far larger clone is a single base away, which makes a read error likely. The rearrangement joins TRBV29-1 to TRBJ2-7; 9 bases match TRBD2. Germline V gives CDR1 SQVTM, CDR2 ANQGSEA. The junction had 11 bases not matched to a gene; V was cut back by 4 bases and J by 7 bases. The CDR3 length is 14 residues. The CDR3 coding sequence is TGCAGCGTTGCGACTAGCGGAACCTACAATGAGCAGTACTTC. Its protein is CSVATSGTYNEQYF.

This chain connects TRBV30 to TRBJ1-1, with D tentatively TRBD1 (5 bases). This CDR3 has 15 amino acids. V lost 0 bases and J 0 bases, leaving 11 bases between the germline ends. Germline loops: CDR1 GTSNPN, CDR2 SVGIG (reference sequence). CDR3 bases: TGTGCCTGGAGTGTATCCGACAGTCTGAACACTGAAGCTTTCTTT. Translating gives CAWSVSDSLNTEAFF.

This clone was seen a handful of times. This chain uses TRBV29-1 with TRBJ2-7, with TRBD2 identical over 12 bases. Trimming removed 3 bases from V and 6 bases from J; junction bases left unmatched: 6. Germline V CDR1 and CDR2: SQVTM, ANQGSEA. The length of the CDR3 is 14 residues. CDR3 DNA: TGCAGCGTTGAGATACTAGCGGGAGGTTTCGAGCAGTACTTC. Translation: CSVEILAGGFEQYF.

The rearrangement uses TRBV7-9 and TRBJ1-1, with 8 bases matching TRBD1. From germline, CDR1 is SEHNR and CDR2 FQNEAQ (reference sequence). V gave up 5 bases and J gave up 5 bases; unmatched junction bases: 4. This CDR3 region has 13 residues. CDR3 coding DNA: TGTGCCAGCAGCCGGACAGGGCAGACTGAAGCTTTCTTT. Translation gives CASSRTGQTEAFF.

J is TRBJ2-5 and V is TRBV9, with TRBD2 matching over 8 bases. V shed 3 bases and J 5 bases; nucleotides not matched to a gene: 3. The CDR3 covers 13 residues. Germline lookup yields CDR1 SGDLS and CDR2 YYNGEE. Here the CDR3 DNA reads TGTGCCAGCAGCGGAGCGGGAGTGGAGACCCAGTACTTC. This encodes CASSGAGVETQYF.

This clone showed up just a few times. The CDR3 DNA reads as TGCAGTGCTCGAATGGATACGCAGTATTTT. It encodes CSARMDTQYF. This chain joins TRBV20-1 and TRBJ2-3; D gene ambiguous. The CDR3 covers 10 residues. V was clipped by 5 bases and J by 6 bases, with 6 bases between them. The germline V gene encodes CDR1 DFQATT and CDR2 SNEGSKA (reference sequence).

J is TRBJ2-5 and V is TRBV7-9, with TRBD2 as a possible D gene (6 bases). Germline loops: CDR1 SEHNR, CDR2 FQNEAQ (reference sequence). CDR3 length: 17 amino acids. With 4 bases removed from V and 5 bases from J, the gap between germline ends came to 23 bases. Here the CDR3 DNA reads TGTGCCAGCAGCTCCTCCCTCGCGGGAAGGGCTAGGGAGACCCAGTACTTC. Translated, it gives CASSSSLAGRARETQYF. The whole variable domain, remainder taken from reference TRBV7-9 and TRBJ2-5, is DTGVSQNPRHKITKRGQNVTFRCDPISEHNRLYWYRQTLGQGPEFLTYFQNEAQLEKSRLLSDRFSAERPKGSFSTLEIQRTEQGDSAMYLCASSSSLAGRARETQYFGPGTRLLVL.

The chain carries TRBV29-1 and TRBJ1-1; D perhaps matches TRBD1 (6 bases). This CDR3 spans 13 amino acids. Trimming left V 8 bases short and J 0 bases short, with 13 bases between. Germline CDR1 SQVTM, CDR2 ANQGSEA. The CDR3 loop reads CSTEGGMNTEAFF. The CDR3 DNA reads TGCAGCACCGAAGGGGGAATGAACACTGAAGCTTTCTTT.

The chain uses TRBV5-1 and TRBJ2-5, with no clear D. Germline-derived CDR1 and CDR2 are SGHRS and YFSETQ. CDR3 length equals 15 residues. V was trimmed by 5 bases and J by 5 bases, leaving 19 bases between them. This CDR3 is CASRSAGTLLETQYF. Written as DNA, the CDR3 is TGCGCCAGCAGAAGTGCAGGAACCCTTCTTGAGACCCAGTACTTC.

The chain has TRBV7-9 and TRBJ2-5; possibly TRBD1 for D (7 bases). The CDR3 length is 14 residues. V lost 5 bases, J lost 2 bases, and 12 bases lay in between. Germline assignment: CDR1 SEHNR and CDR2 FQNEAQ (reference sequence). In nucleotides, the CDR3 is TGTGCCAGCAGCCCGGCAGGGGGGCAAGAGACCCAGTACTTC. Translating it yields CASSPAGGQETQYF.

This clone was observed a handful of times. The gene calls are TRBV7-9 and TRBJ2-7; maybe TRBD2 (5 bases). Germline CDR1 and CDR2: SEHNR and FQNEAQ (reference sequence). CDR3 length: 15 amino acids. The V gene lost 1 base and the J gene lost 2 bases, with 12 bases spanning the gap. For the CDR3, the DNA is TGTGCCAGCAGCTTAGACCCAGGAGGCGCCTACGAGCAGTACTTC. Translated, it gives CASSLDPGGAYEQYF.

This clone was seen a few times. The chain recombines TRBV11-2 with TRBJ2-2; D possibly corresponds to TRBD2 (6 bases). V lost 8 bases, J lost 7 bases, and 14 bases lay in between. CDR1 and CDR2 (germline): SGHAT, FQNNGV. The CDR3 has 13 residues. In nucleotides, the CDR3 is TGTGCCAGCGAATTCCGGAGGGGCGGGGAGCTGTTTTTT. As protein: CASEFRRGGELFF.

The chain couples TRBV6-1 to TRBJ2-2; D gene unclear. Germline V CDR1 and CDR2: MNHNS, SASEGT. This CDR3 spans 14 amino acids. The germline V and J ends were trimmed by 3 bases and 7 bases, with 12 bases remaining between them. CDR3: CASSDLGKNGELFF. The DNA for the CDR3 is TGTGCCAGCAGTGACCTGGGGAAAAACGGGGAGCTGTTTTTT.

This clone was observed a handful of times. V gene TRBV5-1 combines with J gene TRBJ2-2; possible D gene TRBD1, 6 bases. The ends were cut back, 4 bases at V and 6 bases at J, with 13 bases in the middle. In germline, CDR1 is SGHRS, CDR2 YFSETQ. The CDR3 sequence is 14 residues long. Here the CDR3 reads CASSPDSYAGELFF. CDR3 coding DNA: TGCGCCAGCAGCCCGGACAGCTACGCCGGGGAGCTGTTTTTT.

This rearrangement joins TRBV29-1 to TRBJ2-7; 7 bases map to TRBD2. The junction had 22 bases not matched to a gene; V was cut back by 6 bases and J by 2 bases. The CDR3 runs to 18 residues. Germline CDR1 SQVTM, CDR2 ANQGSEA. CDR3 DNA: TGCAGCGTCGCGAATGAGGTAGCGGGTCCCCTAGGGCCCTACGAGCAGTACTTC. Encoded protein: CSVANEVAGPLGPYEQYF.